The clone carrying this T cell receptor beta chain was found a few times. Its antigen is unidentified. The sorted Tregs were CD4+CD25+CD127-/low cells. Full-length variable regions came from constant-region reverse primers plus semi-nested Nested Universal Primer A PCR. TCRdb recomputed calls from the 5' RACE reads with MiXCR, one row per CDR3 protein. The sample has 9,500 to 15,000 distinct CDR3 sequences, about 53% seen once. Study-wide results and limits: Larger-cohort validation covered only one TCR beta V-J rearrangement. Greatest tumor Treg TCR overlap was with tumor naive CD4+ cells. Tumor memory CD4+ T cell TCR gene usage was found to cluster with blood and lymph node memory CD4+ cells and with lymph node naive CD4+ cells.

This clonotype was sampled from a female donor with breast cancer. Sequencing used tumor-infiltrating Tregs sorted from the breast tumor.

The CDR3 DNA reads as TGTGCCAGCAGCCTCACGGACACTGAAGCTTTCTTT. Encoded protein: CASSLTDTEAFF. The V call is TRBV5-5, the J call TRBJ1-1; D gene uncertain. The CDR3 consists of 12 residues. The V end was cut by 4 bases, the J end by 3 bases, with 7 bases between. Germline V gene lookup returns CDR1 SGHKS and CDR2 YYEKEE (reference sequence).